The T cell receptor (beta chain) under discussion was sequenced for a study of blood T cell repertoires in COVID-19 (dated by TCRdb to the early 2020s). About the study as a whole: Collaborator samples came from the United States, Italy and Spain and covered acute and convalescent phases of COVID-19. The prospective study material was composed of cDNA or gDNA derived from T cells, B-cell-depleted T cells, or PBMCs. The dataset comprised deeply sampled blood TCRbeta repertoires from subjects exposed to, actively infected with, or recovered from COVID-19. The repertoires were made available in a free public database intended to serve as a resource for research on the immune response to SARS-CoV-2. Samples were obtained from the ongoing ImmuneRACE study (first 160 participants) and from 1,254 subjects provided by 6 global collaborators. A de-identified subject ID, COVID-19 status, age in years and sex were almost always included in the sample metadata. Where available, HLA class I and class II types were obtained from metadata supplied by the sample provider rather than from assay-based typing. The study at large found these results: The quantity of clinical and demographic metadata differed by source and by participant and was supplied without curation.

TCRbeta CDR3 regions were amplified from genomic DNA using the immunoSEQ Assay, a bias-controlled multiplex PCR. From the authors' description of their analysis: The number of nucleated cells in each sample was estimated from the amplification of reference gene primers within the assay. To quantify the absolute abundance of each unique TCRbeta CDR3 rearrangement, sequence reads were collapsed and filtered. For each sample, productive Simpson clonality was calculated as the square root of Simpson's diversity index over productive rearrangements. TCRdb limited this immuneACCESS table to in-frame rearrangements with V and J called. A share of clones is missing; checked studies link under half to unresolved V genes, and the rest is unexplained. D and trimming come from the DNA, and the V and J calls and clone size come from that table. This sample has under 250,000 clones in its table, and approximately 85% of those were observed once. In total, the top ten clones hold 5.1% of the sample.

CDR1 and CDR2, looked up from the germline V gene, are LGHNA and YSLEER. V and J are trimmed by 0 bases and 6 bases, and the gene matches miss 10 bases of the junction. Spanning cysteine to phenylalanine, the CDR3 consists of 17 amino acids. The DNA shown is the 51-base CDR3, in frame from base 1. This clone was seen once. No antigen is known for it. No base quality values were provided; no much bigger clone lies one nucleotide off. One collaborating source in Seattle enrolled patients while the patients were actively infected and followed the patients over time throughout the course of disease. The collaborating institutions used their own protocols to collect whole blood in K2EDTA tubes. For TCRbeta analysis, collaborators shipped samples in one of three forms: frozen whole blood, isolated PBMCs, or DNA extracted from either of those sample types.

This TCR was sampled from a man between 45 and 60 years old with COVID-19, enrolled during active disease. Sequenced input: peripheral blood. The chain uses TRBV4-3 and TRBJ2-1; the junction holds 8 bases that match TRBD2. The CDR3 protein is CASSQDFQRGLFNEQFF. In nucleotide form, the sequence is TGCGCCAGCAGCCAAGATTTTCAGCGGGGGTTATTCAATGAGCAGTTCTTC.